These T cell receptor beta chains were read from a single sample in a study of molecular identifiers for immune sequencing clone quantification. TCRdb reanalysed the PCR reads using MiXCR and keeps one entry per CDR3 protein. The sample consists of roughly 65,000 distinct CDR3 sequences, about 17% of them appearing once. Sample: naive CD8+ T cells from blood, with Jurkat cell RNA spiked in. The receptors shown here come from a human donor in good health. Some libraries in this study had Jurkat cell RNA spiked in. CDR3s include the opening cysteine and the closing phenylalanine or tryptophan. D genes are given only for firm matches. Rows may omit the clone size; those that give it use once, few, many or a size class.

V	D	length	size	J	CDR3	DNA
TRBV7-2	TRBD2	18	many	TRBJ2-1	CASSSTSGRLVNYNEQFF	TGTGCCAGCAGCTCGACTAGCGGGAGGCTTGTTAACTACAATGAGCAGTTCTTC
TRBV7-9	TRBD2	18	many	TRBJ2-3	CASSLPARLAGVGDTQYF	TGTGCCAGCAGCTTACCCGCAAGACTAGCGGGAGTGGGAGATACGCAGTATTTT
TRBV6-4	TRBD1	14	few	TRBJ2-7	CASSATGGHDEQYF	TGTGCCAGCAGTGCGACAGGGGGTCACGACGAGCAGTACTTC
TRBV12-3/TRBV12-4	-	12	many	TRBJ2-7	CASSLSAYEQYF	TGTGCCAGCAGTTTATCTGCCTACGAGCAGTACTTC
TRBV5-1	TRBD2	14	-	TRBJ2-5	CASSGRVYQESQYF	TGCGCCAGCAGCGGGAGGGTGTACCAAGAGTCCCAGTACTTC
TRBV20-1	-	15	many	TRBJ2-1	CSARDPGLNYNEQFF	TGCAGTGCTAGAGACCCGGGACTGAACTACAATGAGCAGTTCTTC
TRBV7-9	TRBD2	17	many	TRBJ2-3	CASSLARLAGPTDTQYF	TGTGCCAGCAGCTTAGCGCGGCTAGCGGGACCCACAGATACGCAGTATTTT
TRBV5-4	-	12	-	TRBJ1-1	CASNLENTEAFF	TGTGCCAGCAACTTGGAGAACACTGAAGCTTTCTTT
TRBV15	-	20	many	TRBJ2-3	CATSRVSPRDGSSAQITQYF	TGTGCCACCAGCAGAGTCTCCCCCCGGGATGGGTCTTCCGCACAGATCACGCAGTATTTT
TRBV11-3	TRBD2	15	-	TRBJ2-1	CASSLALAGGYEQFF	TGTGCCAGCAGCTTAGCCCTAGCGGGAGGGTATGAGCAGTTCTTC
TRBV7-9	TRBD2	15	many	TRBJ2-5	CASRDSSGSAETQYF	TGTGCCAGCAGGGACTCTAGCGGGAGTGCTGAGACCCAGTACTTC
TRBV5-1	-	16	many	TRBJ1-5	CASSLDGAGNNQPQHF	TGCGCCAGCAGCTTGGACGGTGCAGGCAACAATCAGCCCCAGCATTTT
TRBV3-1	-	16	-	TRBJ1-1	CASSQAPGLGGTEAFF	TGTGCCAGCAGCCAAGCACCGGGCCTTGGGGGCACTGAAGCTTTCTTT
TRBV19	TRBD1	19	-	TRBJ2-3	CASSIDRGQGPIFTDTQYF	TGTGCCAGTAGTATAGACCGGGGACAGGGCCCAATTTTCACAGATACGCAGTATTTT
TRBV7-6	-	15	few	TRBJ1-1	CASSLAGVANTEAFF	TGTGCCAGCAGCTTAGCGGGGGTCGCCAACACTGAAGCTTTCTTT
TRBV13	-	12	-	TRBJ2-3	CASNLGSDTQYF	TGTGCCAGTAACTTGGGGTCAGATACGCAGTATTTT
TRBV20-1	-	15	many	TRBJ1-5	CSASGSRISNQPQHF	TGCAGTGCTAGCGGGTCGCGGATTAGCAATCAGCCCCAGCATTTT
TRBV7-9	-	16	many	TRBJ2-2	CASSLTSVFITGELFF	TGTGCCAGCAGCCTCACTAGTGTTTTTATCACCGGGGAGCTGTTTTTT
TRBV27	-	14	many	TRBJ1-1	CASSPQTGITEAFF	TGTGCCAGCAGTCCCCAGACAGGAATCACTGAAGCTTTCTTT
TRBV5-6	TRBD2	18	few	TRBJ2-7	CASSLGLAGGYLSGEQYF	TGTGCCAGCAGCTTGGGGCTAGCGGGAGGGTACCTCTCCGGCGAGCAGTACTTC
TRBV19	-	11	-	TRBJ2-7	CACSSSYEQYF	TGTGCCTGTAGTAGCAGTTACGAGCAGTACTTC
TRBV24-1	-	15	many	TRBJ2-1	CATSVGGSSYNEQFF	TGTGCCACCAGTGTAGGCGGTAGCTCCTACAATGAGCAGTTCTTC
TRBV20-1	TRBD1	17	many	TRBJ1-5	CSARALQGMSGNQPQHF	TGCAGTGCTCGAGCCCTACAGGGGATGTCAGGCAATCAGCCCCAGCATTTT
TRBV28	TRBD1	15	many	TRBJ2-3	CASSFAGGPADTQYF	TGTGCCAGCAGTTTTGCAGGGGGCCCCGCAGATACGCAGTATTTT
TRBV6-5	-	13	-	TRBJ2-7	CASSLGNAYEQYF	TGTGCCAGCAGTTTGGGGAACGCCTACGAGCAGTACTTC
TRBV4-2	-	13	many	TRBJ2-3	CASSQGDTDTQYF	TGTGCCAGCAGCCAAGGGGACACAGATACGCAGTATTTT